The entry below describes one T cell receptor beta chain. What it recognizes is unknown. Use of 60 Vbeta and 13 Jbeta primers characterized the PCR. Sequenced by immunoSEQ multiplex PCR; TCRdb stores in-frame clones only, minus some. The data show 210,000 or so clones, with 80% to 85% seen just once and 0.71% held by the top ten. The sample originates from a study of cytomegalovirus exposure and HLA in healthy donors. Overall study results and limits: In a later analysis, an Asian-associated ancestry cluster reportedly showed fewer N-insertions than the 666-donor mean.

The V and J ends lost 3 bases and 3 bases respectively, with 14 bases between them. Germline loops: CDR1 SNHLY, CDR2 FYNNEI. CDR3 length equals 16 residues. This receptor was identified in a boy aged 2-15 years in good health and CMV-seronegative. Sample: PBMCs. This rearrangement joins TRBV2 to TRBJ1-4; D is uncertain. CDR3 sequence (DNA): TGTGCCAGCAGTGACAGGCTGGCAGGCTCTAATGAAAAACTGTTTTTT. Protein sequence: CASSDRLAGSNEKLFF.